This is a list of T cell receptor beta chains from one sample in a study of T cell repertoires in cytomegalovirus infection. Each CDR3 protein gets one entry after TCRdb re-called the reads with MiXCR. This sample yields approximately 500,000 distinct CDR3 sequences, of which over 9% are seen a single time; 9.5% to 13% belongs to the top ten. The material sequenced was PBMCs. Every receptor here comes from a human donor in good health (CMV status not recorded). Some clones in this sample may be carry-over from other donors' samples. Each CDR3 is given with its conserved first and last residue. Fields, in order: D gene, V gene, clone size, J gene, CDR3 DNA, CDR3 protein. The D gene is left open where the match is weak. A row's size may be missing; if present it is once, few, many or a size class.

d_gene: .
v_gene: TRBV3-1
abundance: .
j_gene: TRBJ1-2
CDR3nt: TGTGCCAGCAGCCAAGATCTGGGGTCCAGTGGCTACACCTTC
CDR3aa: CASSQDLGSSGYTF

d_gene: .
v_gene: TRBV20-1
abundance: .
j_gene: TRBJ2-2
CDR3nt: TGCAGTGCTAGAAACACCGGGGAGCTGTTTTTT
CDR3aa: CSARNTGELFF

d_gene: .
v_gene: TRBV12-3/TRBV12-4
abundance: few
j_gene: TRBJ1-4
CDR3nt: TGTGCCAGCAGTCGGACAGTTACTAATGAAAAACTGTTTTTT
CDR3aa: CASSRTVTNEKLFF

d_gene: TRBD2
v_gene: TRBV20-1
abundance: few
j_gene: TRBJ2-1
CDR3nt: TGCAGTGCCCCTAGCGGGTCCACAAGCTACAATGAGCAGTTCTTC
CDR3aa: CSAPSGSTSYNEQFF

d_gene: .
v_gene: TRBV29-1
abundance: few
j_gene: TRBJ2-5
CDR3nt: TGCAGCGTTGAAGATCGCGTCCGGAACCCCGGAGGAGAGACCCAGTACTTC
CDR3aa: CSVEDRVRNPGGETQYF

d_gene: TRBD1
v_gene: TRBV6-2/TRBV6-3
abundance: many
j_gene: TRBJ2-1
CDR3nt: TGTGCCAGCAGTTACTTGGGCAGGGGGCTATTCAATGAGCAGTTCTTC
CDR3aa: CASSYLGRGLFNEQFF

d_gene: .
v_gene: TRBV6-8
abundance: many
j_gene: TRBJ2-7
CDR3nt: TGTGCCAGCATTCTTTTGACGGAGGGAAGCTACGAGCAGTACTTC
CDR3aa: CASILLTEGSYEQYF

d_gene: .
v_gene: TRBV7-2
abundance: many
j_gene: TRBJ2-7
CDR3nt: TGTGCCAGCAGCTCGGAGGGGGGTTCCTACGAGCAGTACTTC
CDR3aa: CASSSEGGSYEQYF

d_gene: TRBD1
v_gene: TRBV12-3/TRBV12-4
abundance: many
j_gene: TRBJ2-7
CDR3nt: TGTGCCAGCAGTCCCACCCGGGACAGGGGGTACGAGCAGTACTTC
CDR3aa: CASSPTRDRGYEQYF

d_gene: .
v_gene: TRBV25-1
abundance: few
j_gene: TRBJ1-4
CDR3nt: TGTGCCGCCGTTTCTAATGAAAAACTGTTTTTT
CDR3aa: CAAVSNEKLFF

d_gene: .
v_gene: TRBV6-1
abundance: many
j_gene: TRBJ2-1
CDR3nt: TGTGCCAGCAGGAGGACCGGTCAGAATGAGCAGTTCTTC
CDR3aa: CASRRTGQNEQFF

d_gene: TRBD1
v_gene: TRBV14
abundance: many
j_gene: TRBJ1-2
CDR3nt: TGTGCCAGCAGCCAAGATCAGGGGGGGGCATATGGCTACACCTTC
CDR3aa: CASSQDQGGAYGYTF

d_gene: .
v_gene: TRBV20-1
abundance: .
j_gene: TRBJ1-3
CDR3nt: TGCAGTGCCGGGACCGTAGGAAACACCATATATTTT
CDR3aa: CSAGTVGNTIYF

d_gene: TRBD2
v_gene: TRBV7-9
abundance: many
j_gene: TRBJ2-3
CDR3nt: TGTGCCAGCAGCTCCCCTAGCGGGAGGGCCGAAGATACGCAGTATTTT
CDR3aa: CASSSPSGRAEDTQYF

d_gene: .
v_gene: TRBV7-2
abundance: many
j_gene: TRBJ2-1
CDR3nt: TGTGCCAGCAGAAGTCGGAGCGGAATCTCCTACAATGAGCAGTTCTTC
CDR3aa: CASRSRSGISYNEQFF

d_gene: TRBD2
v_gene: TRBV29-1
abundance: many
j_gene: TRBJ2-7
CDR3nt: TGCAGCGTTGAGCGTGGACTAGCGGGAAGCGAGCAGTACTTC
CDR3aa: CSVERGLAGSEQYF

d_gene: TRBD2
v_gene: TRBV27
abundance: .
j_gene: TRBJ2-7
CDR3nt: TGTGCCAGCAGTTTCCAGGGAGGGAACGAGCAGTACTTC
CDR3aa: CASSFQGGNEQYF

d_gene: .
v_gene: TRBV9
abundance: many
j_gene: TRBJ1-3
CDR3nt: TGTGCCAGCAGCGTAGTGGGTACTGGAAACACCATATATTTT
CDR3aa: CASSVVGTGNTIYF

d_gene: .
v_gene: TRBV28
abundance: many
j_gene: TRBJ2-7
CDR3nt: TGTGCCAGCAGTTTCGGGCCTCGCAACGAGCAGTACTTC
CDR3aa: CASSFGPRNEQYF

d_gene: TRBD2
v_gene: TRBV7-2
abundance: many
j_gene: TRBJ2-3
CDR3nt: TGTGCCAGCAGCTTAGGAGTTAGGCGGGGGGGCCGCAGTACGCAGTATTTT
CDR3aa: CASSLGVRRGGRSTQYF

d_gene: .
v_gene: TRBV12-3/TRBV12-4
abundance: many
j_gene: TRBJ1-1
CDR3nt: TGTGCCAGCAGCCCCCAGAGGGTATCAGCTTTCTTT
CDR3aa: CASSPQRVSAFF

d_gene: TRBD2
v_gene: TRBV6-1
abundance: many
j_gene: TRBJ2-2
CDR3nt: TGTGCCAGCACCCGGACTAGCGGGATAACCGGGGAGCTGTTTTTT
CDR3aa: CASTRTSGITGELFF

d_gene: .
v_gene: TRBV9
abundance: many
j_gene: TRBJ2-3
CDR3nt: TGTGCCAGCAGCTCGCAACTTATCACAGATACGCAGTATTTT
CDR3aa: CASSSQLITDTQYF

d_gene: TRBD1
v_gene: TRBV5-6
abundance: .
j_gene: TRBJ2-6
CDR3nt: TGTGCCAGCAGCTTTTTGCAGGGGGCAGCTGGGGCCAACGTCCTGACTTTC
CDR3aa: CASSFLQGAAGANVLTF

d_gene: .
v_gene: TRBV29-1
abundance: many
j_gene: TRBJ2-1
CDR3nt: TGCAGCGGAGGGGAGGATGAGCAGTTCTTC
CDR3aa: CSGGEDEQFF

d_gene: .
v_gene: TRBV7-2
abundance: many
j_gene: TRBJ2-3
CDR3nt: TGTGCCAGCAGCCCACAGGGCGGAGGCACAGATACGCAGTATTTT
CDR3aa: CASSPQGGGTDTQYF

d_gene: TRBD2
v_gene: TRBV6-6
abundance: many
j_gene: TRBJ2-2
CDR3nt: TGTGCCAGCAGTTCCCTGACTAGCGGGGTGGGAAACGGGGAGCTGTTTTTT
CDR3aa: CASSSLTSGVGNGELFF

d_gene: .
v_gene: TRBV28
abundance: many
j_gene: TRBJ1-6
CDR3nt: TGTGCCAGTAGACCCCCCGACAGCACTAATTCACCCCTCCACTTT
CDR3aa: CASRPPDSTNSPLHF

d_gene: .
v_gene: TRBV24-1
abundance: .
j_gene: TRBJ2-3
CDR3nt: TGTGCCACCAGTGACGCGGGACCCCGAGACCCAGATACGCAGTATTTT
CDR3aa: CATSDAGPRDPDTQYF

d_gene: .
v_gene: TRBV5-1
abundance: .
j_gene: TRBJ2-1
CDR3nt: TGCGCCAGCAAGGGAGTTTCCTACAATGAGCAGTTCTTC
CDR3aa: CASKGVSYNEQFF

d_gene: .
v_gene: TRBV7-9
abundance: many
j_gene: TRBJ1-2
CDR3nt: TGTGCCAGCAGCCCAAAGGGCGGGAGGATTAACTATGGCTACACCTTC
CDR3aa: CASSPKGGRINYGYTF

d_gene: .
v_gene: TRBV7-9
abundance: many
j_gene: TRBJ1-4
CDR3nt: TGTGCCAGCAGCTTAGATCGTGGAAAACTGTTTTTT
CDR3aa: CASSLDRGKLFF

d_gene: .
v_gene: TRBV2
abundance: .
j_gene: TRBJ1-1
CDR3nt: TGTGCCAGCAGTGAGACCGTCGGACAACAGAACACTGAAGCTTTCTTT
CDR3aa: CASSETVGQQNTEAFF

d_gene: .
v_gene: TRBV28
abundance: many
j_gene: TRBJ1-2
CDR3nt: TGTGCCAGCCGCATCGGGCCGAACTATGGCTACACCTTC
CDR3aa: CASRIGPNYGYTF

d_gene: TRBD2
v_gene: TRBV11-2
abundance: many
j_gene: TRBJ2-1
CDR3nt: TGTGCCAGCAGCTTAGACCGGGGGGACTACAATGAGCAGTTCTTC
CDR3aa: CASSLDRGDYNEQFF

d_gene: .
v_gene: TRBV7-3
abundance: many
j_gene: TRBJ2-3
CDR3nt: TGTGCCAGCAGCTTAAAGGAGGGAGTACCAGATACGCAGTATTTT
CDR3aa: CASSLKEGVPDTQYF

d_gene: TRBD1
v_gene: TRBV7-8
abundance: many
j_gene: TRBJ1-1
CDR3nt: TGTGCCAGCAGCACTTCGACAGGGATGAACACTGAAGCTTTCTTT
CDR3aa: CASSTSTGMNTEAFF

d_gene: TRBD1
v_gene: TRBV6-2/TRBV6-3
abundance: many
j_gene: TRBJ1-3
CDR3nt: TGTGCCAGCAGTTACTCCCCCGGACAGGCAGCTCGCTCTGGAAACACCATATATTTT
CDR3aa: CASSYSPGQAARSGNTIYF

d_gene: .
v_gene: TRBV7-2
abundance: many
j_gene: TRBJ1-1
CDR3nt: TGTGCCAGCAGCCCATCCCTTAGGAACACTGAAGCTTTCTTT
CDR3aa: CASSPSLRNTEAFF

d_gene: TRBD2
v_gene: TRBV12-3/TRBV12-4
abundance: .
j_gene: TRBJ2-3
CDR3nt: TGTGCCAGCAGTTTGCCTAGCGGAAACACAGATACGCAGTATTTT
CDR3aa: CASSLPSGNTDTQYF